The clone carrying this T cell receptor beta chain showed up just a few times. Its antigen remains unknown. This sample is drawn from a study of cytomegalovirus exposure and HLA in healthy donors. On the study more broadly: Of some 360 genotyped donors, approximately 80% clustered with self-reported Caucasian donors.

PCR employed 60 Vbeta and 13 Jbeta primers. Generated by immunoSEQ multiplex PCR, the TCRdb table keeps only in-frame clones and is missing some. The table has about 150,000 clones, roughly 80% seen once; the top ten hold approximately 4%. The study's findings and limits: Later analysis suggested most CMV-associated TCR beta chains were HLA-restricted.

This sequence was found in a woman aged 35 to 49 in good health and CMV-seropositive. The source material was PBMCs.

Here the CDR3 DNA reads TGTGCCAGCAGTTCCCTTCGTCAGGGGGCTGAAGCTTTCTTT. Its protein product is CASSSLRQGAEAFF. The rearrangement uses TRBV7-2 and TRBJ1-1; TRBD1 agrees at 7 bases. There are 14 residues in the CDR3. V was pared by 6 bases and J by 6 bases, with 10 bases of the junction left unmatched. Germline V gene sequence: CDR1 SGHTA, CDR2 FQGNSA.